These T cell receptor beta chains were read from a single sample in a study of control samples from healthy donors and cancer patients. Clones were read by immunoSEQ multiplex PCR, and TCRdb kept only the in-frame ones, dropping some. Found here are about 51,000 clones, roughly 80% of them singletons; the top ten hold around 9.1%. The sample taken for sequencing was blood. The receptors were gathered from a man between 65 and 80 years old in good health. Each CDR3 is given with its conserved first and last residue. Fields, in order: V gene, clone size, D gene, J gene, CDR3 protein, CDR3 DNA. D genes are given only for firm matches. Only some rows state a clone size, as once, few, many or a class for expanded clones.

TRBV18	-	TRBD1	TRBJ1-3	CASSPGQGSGNTIYF	TGTGCCAGCTCACCGGGACAGGGGTCTGGAAACACCATATATTTT
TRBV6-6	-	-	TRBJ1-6	CASSQDLDASSYNSPLHF	TGTGCCAGCAGTCAGGACCTGGACGCGAGCTCCTATAATTCACCCCTCCACTTT
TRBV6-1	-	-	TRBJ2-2	CASSPDYTGELFF	TGTGCCAGCAGCCCCGACTACACCGGGGAGCTGTTTTTT
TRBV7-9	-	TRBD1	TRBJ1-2	CASSLGTGGDVGGYTF	TGTGCCAGCAGCCTGGGGACAGGTGGTGATGTCGGTGGCTACACCTTC
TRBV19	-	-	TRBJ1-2	CASRRDGNYGYTF	TGTGCCAGTAGAAGGGACGGCAACTATGGCTACACCTTC
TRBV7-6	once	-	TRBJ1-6	CASSRFGPGVSPLHF	TGTGCCAGCAGCCGTTTTGGGCCAGGGGTTTCACCCCTCCACTTT
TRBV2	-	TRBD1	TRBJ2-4	CASSVQGDIQYF	TGTGCCAGCAGTGTTCAGGGGGACATTCAGTACTTC
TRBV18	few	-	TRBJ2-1	CASSPIWVPVPHEQFF	TGTGCCAGCTCACCGATCTGGGTCCCAGTCCCACATGAGCAGTTCTTC
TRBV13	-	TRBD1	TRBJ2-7	CASRRTGTGLRREKYEQYF	TGTGCCAGCAGAAGAACCGGGACAGGGTTAAGGCGGGAGAAATACGAGCAGTACTTC
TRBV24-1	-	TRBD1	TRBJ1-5	CATSDSGQGDNQPQHF	TGTGCCACCAGTGATTCCGGACAGGGCGACAATCAGCCCCAGCATTTT
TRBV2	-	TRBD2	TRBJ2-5	CASSPGTSNRLQETQYF	TGTGCCAGCAGTCCCGGGACTAGCAACCGGCTACAAGAGACCCAGTACTTC
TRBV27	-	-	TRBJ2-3	CASKPGLHTDTQYF	TGTGCCAGTAAACCGGGACTCCACACAGATACGCAGTATTTT
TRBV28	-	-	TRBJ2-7	CASSPFPSDRVRLEQINEQYF	TGTGCCAGCAGCCCATTCCCTTCCGACAGGGTTCGACTAGAACAGATCAACGAGCAGTACTTC
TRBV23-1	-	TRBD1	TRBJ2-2	CASSQGTGRATGELFF	TGCGCCAGCAGTCAAGGGACAGGGAGGGCCACCGGGGAGCTGTTTTTT